The 22 T cell receptor beta chains below all came from one sample that was sequenced in a study of somatic mutations in cytotoxic T cells in rheumatoid arthritis. Libraries were prepared by immunoSEQ multiplex PCR; TCRdb keeps only in-frame clonotypes and omits some of them. The table has roughly 25,000 clones, under 75% seen once. Input material: CD8+ T cells sorted from blood. The source is a woman between 18 and 29 years old in good health.

This chain uses TRBV29-1 with TRBJ2-3; D may be TRBD1 (6 bases). This CDR3 spans 15 amino acids. The ends were cut back, 0 bases at V and 3 bases at J, with 13 bases in the middle. In germline, CDR1 is SQVTM, CDR2 ANQGSEA. CDR3 coding DNA: TGCAGCGTTGAAGACTCAGGGGTTGGGACAGATACGCAGTATTTT. Its translation is CSVEDSGVGTDTQYF.

The chain employs TRBV7-8 and TRBJ2-7, with D perhaps given as TRBD1 or TRBD2 (5 bases each). V was trimmed by 3 bases and J by 5 bases, leaving 11 bases between them. This CDR3 has 13 amino acids. Germline loops: CDR1 SGHVS, CDR2 FQNEAQ. The CDR3 loop is CASSLRGRDEQYF. The CDR3 region has the DNA TGTGCCAGCAGCTTGAGGGGCCGGGACGAGCAGTACTTC.

V gene TRBV28 combines with J gene TRBJ2-5, with TRBD1 as a possible D gene (5 bases). CDR1 MDHEN and CDR2 SYDVKM come from the germline V gene. V lost 8 bases, J lost 3 bases, and 13 bases lay in between. The CDR3 spans 13 residues. CDR3 residues: CASQWGLEETQYF. The CDR3 nucleotides read TGTGCCAGCCAGTGGGGCTTGGAAGAGACCCAGTACTTC.

The rearrangement links TRBV4-2 to TRBJ2-1; D not certain. In germline, CDR1 is LGHNA, CDR2 YNFKEQ. This CDR3 contains 13 residues. Trimming took 4 bases from V and 5 from J, leaving 9 bases between them. This chain's CDR3 is CASSLLRDNEQFF. Written as DNA, the CDR3 is TGTGCCAGCAGCCTCCTAAGGGACAATGAGCAGTTCTTC.

This chain joins TRBV19 and TRBJ2-7; the D gene is possibly TRBD2 (6 bases). Germline-derived CDR1 and CDR2 are LNHDA and SQIVND (reference sequence). Trimming left V 5 bases short and J 2 bases short, with 31 bases between. The length of the CDR3 is 20 residues. CDR3: CASSYSDLAPGHDPTYEQYF. CDR3 coding DNA: TGTGCCAGTAGTTATTCTGATCTAGCGCCGGGCCACGACCCAACCTACGAGCAGTACTTC.

CDR3 nucleotide sequence: TGTGCCAGCAGTGTGACAGGAGGGGGCTACGAGCAGTACTTC. Translation gives CASSVTGGGYEQYF. The V gene is TRBV6-1, the J gene TRBJ2-7; the D gene could be TRBD1 or TRBD2 (6 bases each). This CDR3 is built from 14 residues. The germline gives CDR1 MNHNS, CDR2 SASEGT. V was clipped by 4 bases and J by 3 bases, with 13 bases between them.

V is TRBV19 and J is TRBJ1-2; D is undetermined. The germline gives CDR1 LNHDA, CDR2 SQIVND (reference sequence). With 1 base removed from V and 7 bases from J, the gap between germline ends came to 10 bases. This CDR3 has 13 residues. The CDR3 reads CASSIGQLSGYTF. CDR3 nucleotide sequence: TGTGCCAGTAGTATAGGTCAGCTGAGTGGCTACACCTTC.

The chain links TRBV4-1 to TRBJ2-7, with 8 nucleotides matching TRBD1. Germline values: CDR1 MGHRA, CDR2 YSYEKL. After removal of 1 base from V and 7 bases from J, the junction contained 3 bases not matched to a gene. The CDR3 covers 13 residues. This chain's CDR3 is CASSQGTGSEQYV. The CDR3 nucleotides read TGCGCCAGCAGCCAAGGGACAGGGAGTGAGCAGTACGTC.

The chain links TRBV5-4 to TRBJ1-3; TRBD1 matches 8 bases. The germline gives CDR1 SGHNT, CDR2 YYREEE (reference sequence). V gave up 4 bases and J gave up 2 bases; unmatched junction bases: 2. This CDR3 has 14 amino acids. The CDR3 coding sequence is TGTGCCAGCAGCGTGGACAGGGCTGGAAACACCATATATTTT. This sequence encodes CASSVDRAGNTIYF.

The chain carries TRBV28 and TRBJ2-7, with D hard to call. This CDR3 spans 15 amino acids. V was clipped by 2 bases and J by 6 bases, with 17 bases between them. CDR1 and CDR2 (germline): MDHEN, SYDVKM. CDR3 in DNA: TGTGCCAGCAGTTTAGAAGTCCCGGCCCCCTTCGAGCAGTACTTC. Amino acid sequence: CASSLEVPAPFEQYF.

This chain uses TRBV7-9 with TRBJ2-1, with 11 bases lining up with TRBD1. The V gene end was trimmed by 7 bases and the J gene end by 7 bases; junction bases not matched to a gene: 9. CDR3 length equals 15 residues. Per germline, CDR1 SEHNR and CDR2 FQNEAQ (reference sequence). The CDR3 DNA sequence: TGTGCCAGCAATAGGGACAGGGGGTCACCTAATGAGCAGTTCTTC. Translated: CASNRDRGSPNEQFF.

This clone was seen more than once but under ten times. The chain links TRBV5-1 to TRBJ2-2; a possible D gene is TRBD1 (6 bases). This CDR3 comprises 16 residues. Trimming removed 4 bases at V and 6 bases at J, with 19 bases between. CDR1 and CDR2 (germline): SGHRS, YFSETQ. As DNA, the CDR3 is TGCGCCAGCAGCGACCTGCTTACAGGGATGGCCGGGGAGCTGTTTTTT. Residues: CASSDLLTGMAGELFF.

This chain uses TRBV28 with TRBJ1-2, with D possibly matching TRBD1 (5 bases). The CDR3 contains 14 residues. Germline V gene sequence: CDR1 MDHEN, CDR2 SYDVKM. The V end lost 6 bases, the J end lost 4 bases, and 15 bases lay between the germline ends. In nucleotides, the CDR3 is TGTGCCAGCAGCCCCCTTGGGGGGGGCTATGGCTACACCTTC. Amino acid sequence: CASSPLGGGYGYTF.

This clone was picked up one time. The chain links TRBV21-1 to TRBJ2-4; TRBD1, the D gene given by the table, was not confirmed from the DNA. TRBV21-1 represents a pseudogene. This CDR3 has 12 amino acids. This chain's CDR3 is CANRAPKNIQYF. The CDR3 DNA follows: TGTGCCAACAGGGCCCCCAAAAACATTCAGTACTTC.

The chain combines TRBV27 with TRBJ1-1, with TRBD1 as a possible D gene (5 bases). The CDR3 is 15 amino acids. Germline CDR1 is MNHEY and CDR2 is SMNVEV (reference sequence). V lost 0 bases and J 5 bases, leaving 13 bases between the germline ends. DNA for the CDR3: TGTGCCAGCAGTTTATCGGAACAGGTTTTGACTGAAGCTTTCTTT. Residues: CASSLSEQVLTEAFF.

The CDR3 DNA is TGTGCCAGCAGCTTAGGAGGGACAGACTATGGCTACACCTTC. Protein product: CASSLGGTDYGYTF. The genes are TRBV11-1 and TRBJ1-2; 7 bases map to TRBD1. V dropped 1 base and J dropped 3; count of bases not matched to a gene: 2. This CDR3 contains 14 residues. Germline V CDR1 and CDR2: SGHAT, FQDESV (reference sequence).

The chain is built from TRBV7-9 and TRBJ1-4, with a weak D call TRBD1 (6 bases). CDR3 size: 14 residues. V lost 5 bases to trimming and J lost 3 bases, with 10 bases between them. The germline gives CDR1 SEHNR, CDR2 FQNEAQ (reference sequence). The CDR3 protein is CASSHRVPNEKLFF. DNA for the CDR3: TGTGCCAGCAGCCACAGGGTCCCTAATGAAAAACTGTTTTTT.

V is TRBV28 and J is TRBJ1-1; D is undetermined. The V end lost 6 bases, the J end lost 1 base, and 9 bases lay between the germline ends. The CDR3 has 13 residues. The germline CDR1 and CDR2 sequences are MDHEN and SYDVKM. CDR3 in amino acids: CASRVGRNTEAFF. The CDR3 nucleotides are TGTGCCAGCAGAGTGGGAAGGAACACTGAAGCTTTCTTT.

The rearrangement links TRBV11-2 to TRBJ2-5; no firm D call. The J call could be wrong; TRBJ2-7 is a better fit for the DNA end. The CDR3 covers 11 residues. Germline lookup yields CDR1 SGHAT and CDR2 FQNNGV. The DNA for the CDR3 is TGTGCCAGCAGCCCTTTCGGCGAGCAGTACTTC. Translation: CASSPFGEQYF.

The J gene is TRBJ2-3, the V gene TRBV9; D gene unclear. Trimming left V 3 bases short and J 6 bases short, with 14 bases between. Germline loops: CDR1 SGDLS, CDR2 YYNGEE. CDR3 size: 14 residues. CDR3: CASSGHLQRDTQYF. CDR3 nucleotides: TGTGCCAGCAGCGGACACCTCCAGAGGGATACGCAGTATTTT.

Relative to its sample, this clone is medium-sized. The chain uses TRBV5-1 and TRBJ1-1; D gene uncertain. The germline V gene encodes CDR1 SGHRS and CDR2 YFSETQ. This CDR3 comprises 12 residues. The V gene lost 5 bases and the J gene lost 3 bases, with 8 bases spanning the gap. The CDR3 nucleotides read TGCGCCAGCAGGGGGTACGACACTGAAGCTTTCTTT. It is translated as CASRGYDTEAFF.

The V call is TRBV21-1, the J call TRBJ1-1; TRBD1, as called in the table, went unchecked against the DNA. TRBV21-1 is a pseudogene. The CDR3 is 17 amino acids. Written as DNA, the CDR3 is TGTGCCAGCAGCAAAGAGGGGGTCGAGGGGTCGGCGACTGAAGCTTTCTTT. Protein product: CASSKEGVEGSATEAFF.